This TCR beta chain was found in a study of T cell changes during pregnancy in multiple sclerosis. This clone was observed a single time. Repertoires were generated with immunoSEQ multiplex PCR, while TCRdb's copy carries only in-frame clones and drops some. In the table there are 40,000 or so clones, around 94% of which are singletons. This CDR3 contains 14 residues. The junction had 1 base not matched to a gene; V was cut back by 4 bases and J by 1 base. CDR1 is SQVTM, CDR2 ANQGSEA, per germline. The clonotype comes from a female donor with multiple sclerosis, enrolled in a pregnancy study. The source material was CD8+ T cells from peripheral blood mononuclear cells, sampled in the third trimester of pregnancy. The chain links TRBV29-1 to TRBJ1-3; 10 bases match TRBD1. This CDR3 is CSVGGQGSGNTIYF. CDR3 sequence (DNA): TGCAGCGTTGGGGGACAGGGGTCTGGAAACACCATATATTTT.